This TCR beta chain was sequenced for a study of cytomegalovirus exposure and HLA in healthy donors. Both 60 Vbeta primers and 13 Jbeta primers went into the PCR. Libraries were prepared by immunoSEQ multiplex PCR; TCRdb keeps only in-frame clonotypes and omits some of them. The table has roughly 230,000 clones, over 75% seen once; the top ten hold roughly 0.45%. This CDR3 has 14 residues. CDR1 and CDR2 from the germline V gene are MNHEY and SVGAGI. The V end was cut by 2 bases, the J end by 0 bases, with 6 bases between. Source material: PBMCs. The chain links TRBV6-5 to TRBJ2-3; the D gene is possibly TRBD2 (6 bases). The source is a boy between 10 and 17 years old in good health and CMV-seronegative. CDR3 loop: CASSYGGSTDTQYF. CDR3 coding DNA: TGTGCCAGCAGTTACGGGGGGAGCACAGATACGCAGTATTTT.